This T cell receptor (beta chain) came from a study of cytomegalovirus exposure and HLA in healthy donors. With regard to this clone: In the same sample, other DNA sequences code for this CDR3.

The primer mix had 60 Vbeta and 13 Jbeta primers. Here immunoSEQ multiplex PCR was the method, and the copy in TCRdb shows in-frame clones only, minus some. Seen here are under 200,000 clones, around 80% observed once, and the top ten hold about 1.8%. The material sequenced was PBMCs. The TCR was taken from a man aged 35-49 years in good health and CMV-seropositive.

CDR3 amino acids: CASSSGLYEQYF. CDR3 nucleotides: TGTGCCAGCAGCTCCGGACTGTACGAGCAGTACTTC. The chain uses TRBV7-9 and TRBJ2-7; possibly TRBD2 for D (5 bases). Germline V gene lookup returns CDR1 SEHNR and CDR2 FQNEAQ (reference sequence). The CDR3 is 12 residues long. The V and J ends lost 4 bases and 4 bases respectively, with 8 bases between them.